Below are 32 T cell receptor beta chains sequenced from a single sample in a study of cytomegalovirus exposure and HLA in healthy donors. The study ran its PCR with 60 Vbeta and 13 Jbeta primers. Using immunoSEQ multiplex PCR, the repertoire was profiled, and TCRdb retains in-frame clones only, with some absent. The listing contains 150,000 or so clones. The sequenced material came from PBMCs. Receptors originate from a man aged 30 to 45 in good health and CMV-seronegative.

CDR3 residues: CASNPRRQGVVGTEAFF. The DNA of the CDR3 is TGTGCCAGCAACCCGCGGAGACAGGGGGTGGTAGGCACTGAAGCTTTCTTT. The chain combines TRBV7-9 with TRBJ1-1; 9 bases line up with TRBD1. V trimming: 7 bases; J trimming: 4 bases; junction bases outside the gene matches: 16. CDR3 length: 17 amino acids. From germline, CDR1 is SEHNR and CDR2 FQNEAQ (reference sequence). The variable domain in full, completed from reference TRBV7-9 and TRBJ1-1, reads DTGVSQNPRHKITKRGQNVTFRCDPISEHNRLYWYRQTLGQGPEFLTYFQNEAQLEKSRLLSDRFSAERPKGSFSTLEIQRTEQGDSAMYLCASNPRRQGVVGTEAFFGQGTRLTVV.

The CDR3 spells CASSVDRARTEAFF. CDR3 in DNA: TGCGCCAGCAGCGTGGACAGGGCCCGAACTGAAGCTTTCTTT. The rearrangement uses TRBV5-1 and TRBJ1-1; 8 bases fit TRBD1. Germline values: CDR1 SGHRS, CDR2 YFSETQ. There are 14 residues in the CDR3. Unmatched junction bases numbered 7, after V lost 4 bases and J lost 5 bases.

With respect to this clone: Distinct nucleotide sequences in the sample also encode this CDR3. The CDR3 DNA follows: TGTGCCATCAGTGATTCCCGGGGCACAGATACGCAGTATTTT. Translation: CAISDSRGTDTQYF. The chain carries TRBV10-3 and TRBJ2-3; D gene ambiguous. Germline CDR1 and CDR2: ENHRY and SYGVKD. Deletions cut 3 bases from V and 1 base from J, with 8 bases between. The CDR3 loop spans 14 amino acids.

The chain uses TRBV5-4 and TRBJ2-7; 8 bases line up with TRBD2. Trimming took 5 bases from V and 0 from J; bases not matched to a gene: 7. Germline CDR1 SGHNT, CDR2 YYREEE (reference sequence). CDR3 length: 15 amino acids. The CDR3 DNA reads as TGTGCCAGCAGAATTAGCGGGGATAGCTCCTACGAGCAGTACTTC. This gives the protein CASRISGDSSYEQYF.

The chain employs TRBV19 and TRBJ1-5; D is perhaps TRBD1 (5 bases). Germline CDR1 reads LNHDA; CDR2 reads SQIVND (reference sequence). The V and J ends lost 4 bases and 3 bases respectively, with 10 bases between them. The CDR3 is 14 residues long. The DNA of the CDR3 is TGTGCCAGTAGTAAAGCAGGGCACAATCAGCCCCAGCATTTT. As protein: CASSKAGHNQPQHF.

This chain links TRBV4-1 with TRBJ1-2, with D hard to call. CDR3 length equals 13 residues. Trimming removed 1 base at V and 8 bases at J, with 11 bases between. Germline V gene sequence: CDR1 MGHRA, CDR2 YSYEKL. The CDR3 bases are TGCGCCAGCAGCCAAGCGGCAGGCCGAGGCTACACCTTC. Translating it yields CASSQAAGRGYTF.

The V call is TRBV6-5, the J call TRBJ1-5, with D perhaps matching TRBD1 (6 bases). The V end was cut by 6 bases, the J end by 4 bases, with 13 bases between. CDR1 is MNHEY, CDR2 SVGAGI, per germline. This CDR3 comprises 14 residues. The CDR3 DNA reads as TGTGCCAGCAGCCAGGAGGGGGGGAATCAGCCCCAGCATTTT. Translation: CASSQEGGNQPQHF.

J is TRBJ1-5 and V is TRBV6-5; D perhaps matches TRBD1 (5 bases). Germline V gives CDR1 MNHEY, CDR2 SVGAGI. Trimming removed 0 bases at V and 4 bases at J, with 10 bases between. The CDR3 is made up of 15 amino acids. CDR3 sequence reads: CASSYSTEVNQPQHF. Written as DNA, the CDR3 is TGTGCCAGCAGTTACTCGACAGAGGTAAATCAGCCCCAGCATTTT.

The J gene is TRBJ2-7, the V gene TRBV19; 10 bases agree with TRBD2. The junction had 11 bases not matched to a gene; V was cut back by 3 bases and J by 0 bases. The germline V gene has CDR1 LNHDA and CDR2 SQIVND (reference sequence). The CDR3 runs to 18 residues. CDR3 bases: TGTGCCAGTAGTATGGAGATAGCGGGAGGCCTTAACTCCTACGAGCAGTACTTC. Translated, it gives CASSMEIAGGLNSYEQYF.

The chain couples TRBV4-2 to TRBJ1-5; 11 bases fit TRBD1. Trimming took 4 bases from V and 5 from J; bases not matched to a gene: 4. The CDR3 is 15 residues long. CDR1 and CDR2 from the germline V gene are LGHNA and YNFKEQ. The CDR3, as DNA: TGTGCCAGCAGCCGGGACAGGGGGTCGGATCAGCCCCAGCATTTT. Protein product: CASSRDRGSDQPQHF.

The CDR3 is CASSRRQGLQETQYF. The DNA for the CDR3 is TGTGCCAGCAGTCGGAGACAGGGGCTCCAAGAGACCCAGTACTTC. The rearrangement joins TRBV27 to TRBJ2-5, with 8 bases lining up with TRBD1. V lost 5 bases and J lost 1; bases outside the gene matches: 6. Germline V gives CDR1 MNHEY, CDR2 SMNVEV (reference sequence). This CDR3 spans 15 amino acids.

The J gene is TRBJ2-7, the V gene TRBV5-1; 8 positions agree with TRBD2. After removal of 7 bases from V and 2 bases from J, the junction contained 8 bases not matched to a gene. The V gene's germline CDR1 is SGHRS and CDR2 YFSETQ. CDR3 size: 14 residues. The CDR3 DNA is TGCGCCAGCGCCCCAGCGGGAGAGGCCTACGAGCAGTACTTC. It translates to CASAPAGEAYEQYF.

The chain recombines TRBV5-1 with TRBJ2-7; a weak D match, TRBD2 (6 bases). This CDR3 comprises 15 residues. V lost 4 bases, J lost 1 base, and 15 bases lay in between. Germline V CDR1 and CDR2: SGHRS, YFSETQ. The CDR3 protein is CASSPLTGESYEQYF. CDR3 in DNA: TGCGCCAGCAGCCCCCTAACGGGGGAATCCTACGAGCAGTACTTC.

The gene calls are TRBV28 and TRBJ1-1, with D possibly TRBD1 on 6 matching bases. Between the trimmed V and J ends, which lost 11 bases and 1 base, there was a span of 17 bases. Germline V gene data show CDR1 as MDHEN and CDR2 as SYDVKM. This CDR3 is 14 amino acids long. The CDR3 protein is CASSGGQWNTEAFF. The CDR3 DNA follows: TGTGCCTCAAGCGGGGGACAATGGAACACTGAAGCTTTCTTT.

The CDR3 DNA is TGTGCCAGCAGCCGTACAGGGGGGAAGGGCACTGAAGCTTTCTTT. Amino acid sequence: CASSRTGGKGTEAFF. V is TRBV11-3 and J is TRBJ1-1, with 8 bases matching TRBD1. V gave up 5 bases and J gave up 4 bases; unmatched junction bases: 9. Germline V gives CDR1 SGHNT, CDR2 YENEEA. This CDR3 is built from 15 residues.

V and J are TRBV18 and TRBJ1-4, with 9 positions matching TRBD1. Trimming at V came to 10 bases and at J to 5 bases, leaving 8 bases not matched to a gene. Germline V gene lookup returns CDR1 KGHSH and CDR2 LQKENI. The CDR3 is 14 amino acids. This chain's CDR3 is CATRDREHNEKLFF. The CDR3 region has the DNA TGTGCCACTAGGGACAGGGAGCACAATGAAAAACTGTTTTTT.

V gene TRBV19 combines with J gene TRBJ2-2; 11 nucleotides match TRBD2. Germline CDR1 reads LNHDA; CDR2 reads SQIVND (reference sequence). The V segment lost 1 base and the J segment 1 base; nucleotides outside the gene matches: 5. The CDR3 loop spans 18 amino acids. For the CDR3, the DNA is TGTGCCAGTAGTATAGGGCTAGCGGGAGGTGGGAACACCGGGGAGCTGTTTTTT. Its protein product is CASSIGLAGGGNTGELFF.

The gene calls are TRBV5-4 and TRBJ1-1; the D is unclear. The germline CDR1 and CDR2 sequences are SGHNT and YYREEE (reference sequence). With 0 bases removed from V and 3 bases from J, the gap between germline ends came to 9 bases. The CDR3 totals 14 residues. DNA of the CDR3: TGTGCCAGCAGCTTGGCGGGTTCTGACACTGAAGCTTTCTTT. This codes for CASSLAGSDTEAFF.

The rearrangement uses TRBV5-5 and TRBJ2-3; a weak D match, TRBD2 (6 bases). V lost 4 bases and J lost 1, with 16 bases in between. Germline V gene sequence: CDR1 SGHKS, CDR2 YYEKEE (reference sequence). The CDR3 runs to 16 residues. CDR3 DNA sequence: TGTGCCAGCAGCCTTTGGACGGGGGTCCGCACAGATACGCAGTATTTT. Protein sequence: CASSLWTGVRTDTQYF.

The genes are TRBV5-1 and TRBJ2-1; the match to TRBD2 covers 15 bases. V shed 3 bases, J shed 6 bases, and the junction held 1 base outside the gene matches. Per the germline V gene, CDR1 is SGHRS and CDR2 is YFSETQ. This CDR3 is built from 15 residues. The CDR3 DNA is TGCGCCAGCAGCTCGGGACTAGCGGGAGGCAATGAGCAGTTCTTC. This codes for CASSSGLAGGNEQFF.

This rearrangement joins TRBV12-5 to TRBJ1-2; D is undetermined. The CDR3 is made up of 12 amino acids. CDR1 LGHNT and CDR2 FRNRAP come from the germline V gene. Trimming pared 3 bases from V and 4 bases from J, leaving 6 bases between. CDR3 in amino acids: CASGLGGYGYTF. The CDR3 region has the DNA TGTGCTAGTGGTTTAGGAGGCTATGGCTACACCTTC.

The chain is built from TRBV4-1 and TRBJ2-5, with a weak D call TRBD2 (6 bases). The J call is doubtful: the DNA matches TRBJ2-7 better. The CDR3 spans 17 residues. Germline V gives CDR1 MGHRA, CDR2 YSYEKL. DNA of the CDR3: TGCGCCAGCAGCCACGTCCACCCCGTAGCGGACCTCTACGAGCAGTACTTC. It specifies CASSHVHPVADLYEQYF.

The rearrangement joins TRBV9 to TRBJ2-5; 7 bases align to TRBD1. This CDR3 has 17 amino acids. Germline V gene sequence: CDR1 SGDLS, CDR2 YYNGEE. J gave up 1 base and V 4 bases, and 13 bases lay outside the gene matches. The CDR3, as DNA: TGTGCCAGCAGCCCGGGACAGCTCAACCCTCTCCAAGAGACCCAGTACTTC. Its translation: CASSPGQLNPLQETQYF.

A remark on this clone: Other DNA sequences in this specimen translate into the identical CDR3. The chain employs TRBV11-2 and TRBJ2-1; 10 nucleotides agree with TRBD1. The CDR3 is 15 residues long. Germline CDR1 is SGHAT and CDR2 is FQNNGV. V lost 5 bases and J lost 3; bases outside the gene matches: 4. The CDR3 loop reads CASSRDRGNYNEQFF. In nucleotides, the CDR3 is TGTGCCAGCAGCCGGGACAGGGGAAACTACAATGAGCAGTTCTTC.

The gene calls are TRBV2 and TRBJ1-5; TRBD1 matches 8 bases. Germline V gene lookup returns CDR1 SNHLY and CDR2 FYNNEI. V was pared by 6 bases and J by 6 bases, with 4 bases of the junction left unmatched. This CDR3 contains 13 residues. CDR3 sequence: CASREQGVQPQHF. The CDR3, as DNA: TGTGCCAGCAGGGAACAGGGGGTTCAGCCCCAGCATTTT.

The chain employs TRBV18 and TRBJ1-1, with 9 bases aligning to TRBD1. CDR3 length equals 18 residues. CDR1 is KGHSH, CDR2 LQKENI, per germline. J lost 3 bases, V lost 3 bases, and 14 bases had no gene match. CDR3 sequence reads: CASSPSATGGLSDTEAFF. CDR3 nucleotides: TGTGCCAGCTCACCGTCGGCGACAGGGGGTCTATCGGACACTGAAGCTTTCTTT. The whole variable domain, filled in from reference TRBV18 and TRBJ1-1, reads NAGVMQNPRHLVRRRGQEARLRCSPMKGHSHVYWYRQLPEEGLKFMVYLQKENIIDESGMPKERFSAEFPKEGPSILRIQQVVRGDSAAYFCASSPSATGGLSDTEAFFGQGTRLTVV.

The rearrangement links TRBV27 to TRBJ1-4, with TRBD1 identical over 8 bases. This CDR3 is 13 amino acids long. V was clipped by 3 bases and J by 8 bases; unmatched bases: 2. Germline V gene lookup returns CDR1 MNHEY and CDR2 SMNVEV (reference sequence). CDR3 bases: TGTGCCAGCAGTTTCCGACAGGGGGAAAAACTGTTTTTT. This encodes CASSFRQGEKLFF.

Written as DNA, the CDR3 is TGTGCCAGTGAGAGAAGGACGGGGAATGAAAAACTGTTTTTT. Translated, it gives CASERRTGNEKLFF. J is TRBJ1-4 and V is TRBV19; no definite D call. CDR1 is LNHDA and CDR2 is SQIVND in the germline V gene (reference sequence). V was trimmed by 8 bases and J by 5 bases, leaving 15 bases between them. The CDR3 consists of 14 residues.

DNA for the CDR3: TGTGCCAGCAGCTCCCGGGACTCAAGGGGTCTCGAGCAGTACTTC. Protein sequence: CASSSRDSRGLEQYF. V is TRBV7-2 and J is TRBJ2-7; possible D gene TRBD2, 6 bases. Germline CDR1 SGHTA, CDR2 FQGNSA. Deletions cut 4 bases from V and 6 bases from J, with 19 bases between. The CDR3 length is 15 residues.

Here the CDR3 reads CASSRTGFNQPQHF. As DNA, the CDR3 is TGTGCCAGCAGCCGGACAGGCTTCAATCAGCCCCAGCATTTT. V is TRBV7-2 and J is TRBJ1-5; TRBD1 agrees at 7 bases. From germline, CDR1 is SGHTA and CDR2 FQGNSA. Trimming removed 5 bases from V and 3 bases from J; junction bases left unmatched: 4. This CDR3 has 14 residues.

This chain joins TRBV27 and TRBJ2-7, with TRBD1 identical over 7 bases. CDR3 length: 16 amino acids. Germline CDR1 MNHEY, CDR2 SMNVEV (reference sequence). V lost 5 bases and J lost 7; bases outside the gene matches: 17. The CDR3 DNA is TGTGCCAGCAGTCCAAGCGACAGGGCCATTACCGGAGAGCAGTACTTC. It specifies CASSPSDRAITGEQYF.

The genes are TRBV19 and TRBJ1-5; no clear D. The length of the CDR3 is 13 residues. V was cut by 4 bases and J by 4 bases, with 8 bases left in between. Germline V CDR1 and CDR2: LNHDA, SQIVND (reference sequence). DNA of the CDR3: TGTGCCAGTAGTAGGGCGGGGAATCAGCCCCAGCATTTT. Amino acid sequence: CASSRAGNQPQHF.